This TCR beta chain was sequenced in a study of blood T cell repertoires in COVID-19 (dated by TCRdb to 2020 to 2022). For context, the study as a whole: The collaborator samples originated in the United States, Italy and Spain and spanned the acute and convalescent phases of COVID-19. The prospective study material was composed of cDNA or gDNA derived from T cells, B-cell-depleted T cells, or PBMCs. The dataset comprised deeply sampled blood TCRbeta repertoires from subjects exposed to, actively infected with, or recovered from COVID-19. A freely available public database, intended as a resource for researchers studying the immune response to SARS-CoV-2, is where the repertoires were released. The samples were drawn from two sources: the first 160 participants of the ongoing ImmuneRACE study, and 1,200 or so subjects contributed by 6 global collaborators. Sample metadata almost always included a de-identified subject ID, COVID-19 status, age in years and sex. Where HLA class I and class II types were available, the types were taken from metadata supplied by the sample provider, not from assay-based typing. General study outcomes and caveats: The quantity of clinical and demographic metadata differed by source and by participant and was supplied without curation.

V loses 5 bases, J loses 4 bases, and the germline ends lie 18 bases apart. CDR1 and CDR2, per the germline V gene, are SGDLS and YYNGEE. From its cysteine to its phenylalanine, the CDR3 spans 15 amino acids. Kept here is only the CDR3 DNA, which spans 45 bases and is read in frame from base 1. TCRbeta CDR3 regions were amplified from genomic DNA by means of the immunoSEQ Assay, a bias-controlled multiplex PCR. The authors' analysis ran thus. Within the assay, amplification of reference gene primers was used to estimate how many nucleated cells each sample contained. Sequence reads were collapsed and filtered to measure the absolute abundance of every unique TCRbeta CDR3 rearrangement. For each sample, productive Simpson clonality was calculated by taking the square root of Simpson's diversity index across productive rearrangements. Not all clones reach the TCRdb copy of this immuneACCESS table, which keeps in-frame sequences only. Checked studies attribute under half of the gap to unresolved V genes and leave the rest unexplained. D and trimming were read from the DNA, whereas the V and J calls and clone size are those reported in that table. The sample table shows 400,000 to 550,000 clones, and about 85% are seen once. The ten most abundant clones make up roughly 1.9% of the sample.

Participants in the prospective study were enrolled through a virtual design, were aged roughly 18 to 100 years, and lived in about 25 United States geographic areas. To assign participants to cohorts, the prospective study relied on clinical history that participants themselves reported in a screening survey and a study questionnaire. Mobile phlebotomists in the prospective study collected whole blood, serum and a nasopharyngeal or oropharyngeal swab from every participant. Additional blood draws and questionnaires over a 2-month period could optionally be provided by prospective study participants. Before DNA extraction, prospective study blood samples were shipped either frozen or at room temperature. Remarks on this clone: Its antigen is unknown. Per-base qualities were not stored, and no clone one base away is much larger.

The sequence came from a woman aged 18-35 years with acute COVID-19. Specimen: PBMCs or T cells enriched from blood (not recorded which). This sequence uses TRBV9 and TRBJ1-2; possibly the D gene is TRBD1, per 6 matching bases. The DNA sequence reads TGTGCCAGCAGGAAGGGACACCACCCTCTCTATGGCTACACCTTC. This encodes CASRKGHHPLYGYTF.